This T cell receptor (beta chain) was identified in a study of beta chain features in type 1 diabetes. Study findings and constraints: For cells with high TCR expression, cDNA sequencing could yield over-representation. Among patients, naive, central memory and Treg TCRB repertoires appeared more similar than among healthy donors. VDJ junctions in type 1 diabetes patients carried more deletions and fewer insertions.

The CDR3 has 16 residues. V dropped 2 bases and J dropped 4 bases, with 18 bases sitting between them. In germline, CDR1 is LGHNA, CDR2 YNFKEQ. Expressed TCRB transcripts were sequenced because the isolated RNA had all been reverse transcribed beforehand. Some clones are missing from TCRdb's copy, which holds only in-frame ones; the method was immunoSEQ multiplex PCR. Of 850,000 to 900,000 clones listed, about 17% were seen once; the top ten hold 0.02% to 0.03%. This clone showed up just a few times. Its antigen is undetermined. Researchers reported sorting CD4+ naive, central memory, regulatory and stem cell-like memory cells via CD45RO/CCR7/CD25/CD127/CD95/CD27.

The sequence was obtained from a woman aged 18 to 35 in good health. The chain uses TRBV4-2 and TRBJ2-7; D gene ambiguous. Sample: naive CD4+ T cells from blood. The CDR3 DNA reads TGTGCCAGCAGCCAACTGATACAGTCGGAGTTTTACGAGCAGTACTTC. Protein: CASSQLIQSEFYEQYF.